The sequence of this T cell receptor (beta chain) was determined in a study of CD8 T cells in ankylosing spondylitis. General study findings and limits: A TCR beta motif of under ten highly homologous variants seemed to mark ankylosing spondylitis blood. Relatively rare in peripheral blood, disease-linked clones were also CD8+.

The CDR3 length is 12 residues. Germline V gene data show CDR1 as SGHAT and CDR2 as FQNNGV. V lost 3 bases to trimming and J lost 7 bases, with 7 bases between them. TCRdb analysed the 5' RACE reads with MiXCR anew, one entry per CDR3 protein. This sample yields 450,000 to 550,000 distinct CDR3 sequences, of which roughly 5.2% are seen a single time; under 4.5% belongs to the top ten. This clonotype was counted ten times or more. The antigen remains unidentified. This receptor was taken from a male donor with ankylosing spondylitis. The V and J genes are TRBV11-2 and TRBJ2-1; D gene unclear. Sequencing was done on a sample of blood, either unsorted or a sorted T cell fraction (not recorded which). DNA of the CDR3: TGTGCCAGCAGCTTTAACGAAAATGAGCAGTTCTTC. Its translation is CASSFNENEQFF.